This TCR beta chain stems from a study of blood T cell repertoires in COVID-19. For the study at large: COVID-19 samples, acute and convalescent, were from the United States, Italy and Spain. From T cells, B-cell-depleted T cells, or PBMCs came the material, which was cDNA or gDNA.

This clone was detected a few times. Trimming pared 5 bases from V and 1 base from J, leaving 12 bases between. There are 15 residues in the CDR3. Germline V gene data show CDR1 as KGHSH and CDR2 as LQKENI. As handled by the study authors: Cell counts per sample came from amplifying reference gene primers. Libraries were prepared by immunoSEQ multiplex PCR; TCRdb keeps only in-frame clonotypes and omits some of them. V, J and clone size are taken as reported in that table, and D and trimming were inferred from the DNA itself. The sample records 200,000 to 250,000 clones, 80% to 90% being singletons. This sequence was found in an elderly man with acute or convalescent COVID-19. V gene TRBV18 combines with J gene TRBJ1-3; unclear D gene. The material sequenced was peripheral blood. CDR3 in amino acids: CASSTSSFSGNTIYF. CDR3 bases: TGTGCCAGCTCAACGAGTTCCTTTTCTGGAAACACCATATATTTT.